The 29 T cell receptor beta chains below were found in one sample sequenced in a study of blood T cells in healthy people across ages (dated by TCRdb to about 2015). The library was generated by 5' RACE. Sequencer: Illumina HiSeq 2500. A second PCR of about 7 to 12 cycles was run with a J-beta primer mix and a sample-barcoded 5' primer. The public reads were reprocessed in TCRdb via fastp at Q25 and MiXCR, keeping in-frame beta chains. Rows with a matching CDR3 protein are joined into one entry that keeps the most common DNA and genes. The sample table records about 1.5 million distinct CDR3 sequences; approximately 39% of these occur just once. The leading ten clones occupy over 3.5% of the sample. The sample consisted of blood. Receptor source: a woman aged 18-29 years in good health.

The V gene is TRBV27, the J gene TRBJ2-7; 13 nucleotides align to TRBD2. The CDR3 has 15 residues. Germline-derived CDR1 and CDR2 are MNHEY and SMNVEV (reference sequence). V was clipped by 5 bases and J by 6 bases; unmatched bases: 7. The CDR3 protein is CASSRTSGSLGEQYF. The CDR3 DNA follows: TGTGCCAGCAGTAGGACTAGCGGGAGCCTCGGCGAGCAGTACTTC.

This chain joins TRBV5-1 and TRBJ2-3, with D possibly being TRBD1 or TRBD2 (6 bases each). Germline assignment: CDR1 SGHRS and CDR2 YFSETQ. This CDR3 region has 15 residues. V lost 4 bases, J lost 3 bases, and 15 bases lay in between. The CDR3 region has the DNA TGCGCCAGCAGCAGGGGGGACCCAACGACAGATACGCAGTATTTT. Amino acid sequence: CASSRGDPTTDTQYF.

This clonotype was counted only a few times. V usage is TRBV9 and J usage is TRBJ1-2, with a weak D call TRBD1 (6 bases). Per germline, CDR1 SGDLS and CDR2 YYNGEE. With 0 bases removed from V and 2 bases from J, the gap between germline ends came to 11 bases. This CDR3 comprises 15 residues. Here the CDR3 reads CASSVDPTGNYGYTF. The CDR3 DNA is TGTGCCAGCAGCGTAGACCCCACAGGGAACTATGGCTACACCTTC.

Written as DNA, the CDR3 is TGTGCCAGCAGCTTACTACCTACGGCAGGCAATGAGCAGTACTTC. Protein: CASSLLPTAGNEQYF. The chain has TRBV7-9 and TRBJ2-7; no firm D call. CDR1 and CDR2 (germline): SEHNR, FQNEAQ (reference sequence). Trimming stripped 2 bases from V and 7 bases from J, with 18 bases between. This CDR3 is built from 15 residues.

The gene calls are TRBV7-3 and TRBJ2-4; 8 bases match TRBD1. The end of the DNA is better explained by TRBJ2-7, so the J call may be wrong. This CDR3 has 15 amino acids. The germline V gene encodes CDR1 SGHTA and CDR2 FQGTGA. The CDR3 bases are TGTGCCAGCAGCTTAAAGGGACAGGAATTCTACGAGCAGTACTTC. Translated: CASSLKGQEFYEQYF.

This clonotype was detected only once. The junction does not match germline at one end; this may be a read error. The chain couples TRBV9 to TRBJ2-7, with D maybe TRBD2 (5 bases). The end of the DNA aligns better with TRBJ2-5, so the J call may be wrong. Per the germline V gene, CDR1 is SGDLS and CDR2 is YYNGEE. CDR3 length: 15 residues. CDR3 region: CASGVLSGRGETQYF. The CDR3 nucleotides are TGTGCCAGCGGCGTACTGAGCGGTCGGGGAGAGACCCAGTACTTC.

The chain carries TRBV27 and TRBJ2-7; D ambiguous. Germline V gene data show CDR1 as MNHEY and CDR2 as SMNVEV (reference sequence). The CDR3 runs 14 residues. The ends were cut back, 0 bases at V and 3 bases at J, with 9 bases in the middle. The CDR3 loop reads CASSLSDGYYEQYF. The CDR3 bases are TGTGCCAGCAGTTTATCGGACGGGTACTACGAGCAGTACTTC.

The chain's CDR3 is CASSLDLRVNSNQPQHF. CDR3 DNA sequence: TGCGCCAGCAGCTTGGATTTAAGGGTCAATAGCAATCAGCCCCAGCATTTT. This chain connects TRBV5-1 to TRBJ1-5; D is uncertain. The V end lost 0 bases, the J end lost 0 bases, and 13 bases lay between the germline ends. The germline CDR1 and CDR2 sequences are SGHRS and YFSETQ. The CDR3 length is 17 residues.

J is TRBJ1-5 and V is TRBV27; no clear D. The V and J ends lost 5 bases and 0 bases respectively, with 5 bases between them. The germline CDR1 and CDR2 sequences are MNHEY and SMNVEV (reference sequence). The CDR3 is made up of 13 amino acids. DNA for the CDR3: TGTGCCAGCAGTATGAATAGCAATCAGCCCCAGCATTTT. The encoded protein is CASSMNSNQPQHF.

This clonotype showed up just a few times. V gene TRBV18 combines with J gene TRBJ1-1; TRBD1 agrees at 7 bases. V gave up 2 bases and J gave up 10 bases; unmatched junction bases: 4. Per germline, CDR1 KGHSH and CDR2 LQKENI. The length of the CDR3 is 12 residues. The CDR3 reads CASSPDRELAFF. The CDR3 DNA reads TGTGCCAGCTCACCAGACAGGGAATTAGCTTTCTTT.

The chain links TRBV10-3 to TRBJ1-5; D gene uncertain. V was cut by 5 bases and J by 7 bases, with 12 bases left in between. Germline CDR1 reads ENHRY; CDR2 reads SYGVKD. The CDR3 totals 13 residues. This CDR3 reads CAISYGRKQPQHF. In DNA form, the CDR3 reads TGTGCCATCAGTTACGGACGGAAGCAGCCCCAGCATTTT.

This clonotype was recorded a few times. The V gene is TRBV9, the J gene TRBJ1-2; the match to TRBD1 covers 8 bases. This CDR3 has 16 amino acids. J gave up 2 bases and V 4 bases, and 10 bases lay outside the gene matches. Germline loops: CDR1 SGDLS, CDR2 YYNGEE. CDR3 in amino acids: CASSTDRTGLNYGYTF. CDR3 DNA sequence: TGTGCCAGCAGCACGGATCGGACAGGGCTCAACTATGGCTACACCTTC.

This clonotype was recorded only once. The rearrangement joins TRBV2 to TRBJ2-1; 7 bases map to TRBD1. Per the germline V gene, CDR1 is SNHLY and CDR2 is FYNNEI. V shed 6 bases and J 7 bases; nucleotides not matched to a gene: 6. CDR3 size: 13 residues. CDR3 protein: CASRPGTVNEQFF. The CDR3, as DNA: TGTGCCAGCAGACCCGGGACAGTTAATGAGCAGTTCTTC.

This clonotype was recorded a few times. The rearrangement uses TRBV20-1 and TRBJ1-1, with 7 bases that match TRBD1. Germline V gene lookup returns CDR1 DFQATT and CDR2 SNEGSKA (reference sequence). With 8 bases clipped from V and 5 bases from J, the junction kept 8 bases outside the gene matches. The CDR3 runs to 12 residues. The chain's CDR3 is CSMGGGRTEAFF. In DNA form, the CDR3 reads TGCAGTATGGGAGGGGGCAGGACTGAAGCTTTCTTT.

This chain links TRBV3-1 with TRBJ2-7; D gene ambiguous. The CDR3 has 14 amino acids. From germline, CDR1 is LGHDT and CDR2 YNNKEL (reference sequence). V was pared by 5 bases and J by 5 bases, with 16 bases between. The DNA of the CDR3 is TGTGCCAGCAGCGAAGGGTTTCTTGGTGACGAGCAGTACTTC. This encodes CASSEGFLGDEQYF.

This clonotype occurred many times. V usage is TRBV12-3 or TRBV12-4 and J usage is TRBJ2-1; D remains unclear. This CDR3 contains 12 residues. The V gene lost 10 bases and the J gene lost 8 bases, with 15 bases spanning the gap. CDR3 residues: CATSQSVDEQFF. The CDR3 DNA reads TGTGCCACAAGCCAATCGGTGGATGAGCAGTTCTTC.

The genes are TRBV7-2 and TRBJ2-1; D is unresolved. The CDR3 consists of 15 residues. Germline lookup yields CDR1 SGHTA and CDR2 FQGNSA. V was shortened by 5 bases and J by 7 bases, with 18 bases between the two germline ends. CDR3 coding DNA: TGTGCCAGCAGCCCCGATCGGGCCGCTTGGAATGAGCAGTTCTTC. Translating it yields CASSPDRAAWNEQFF.

The chain uses TRBV29-1 and TRBJ2-1; weak D call: TRBD2 (7 bases). Trimming took off 8 bases at V and 7 bases at J, with 24 bases between the two ends. The germline V gene encodes CDR1 SQVTM and CDR2 ANQGSEA. The length of the CDR3 is 15 residues. The CDR3 coding sequence is TGCAGCCCTACCCCTTGGGCGGGGGCTGGTAATGAGCAGTTCTTC. The encoded protein is CSPTPWAGAGNEQFF.

The CDR3: CASSFLLAGGGSEQYF. Here the CDR3 DNA reads TGTGCCAGCAGCTTCCTACTAGCGGGAGGTGGTAGCGAGCAGTACTTC. The chain couples TRBV7-2 to TRBJ2-5; 12 nucleotides agree with TRBD2. The J call may not be correct, given that the DNA end is closer to TRBJ2-7. Germline values: CDR1 SGHTA, CDR2 FQGNSA. This CDR3 region has 16 residues.

Only one count was recorded for this clonotype. J is TRBJ2-7 and V is TRBV20-1, with TRBD1 matching 12 bases. Germline trimming cut 0 bases from V and 5 bases from J; bases unmatched to any gene: 8. Germline CDR1 is DFQATT and CDR2 is SNEGSKA (reference sequence). The CDR3 has 16 residues. Here the CDR3 reads CSARDRVGTGGNEQYF. Here the CDR3 DNA reads TGCAGTGCTAGAGATCGTGTCGGGACAGGGGGCAACGAGCAGTACTTC.

CDR3 in DNA: TGTGCCAGAACAGGGAGGTTGACAGATACGCAGTATTTT. Translating gives CARTGRLTDTQYF. V is TRBV27 and J is TRBJ2-3; D might be TRBD1 or TRBD2, each matching 6 bases. V was cut by 9 bases and J by 3 bases, with 13 bases left in between. The CDR3 has 13 residues. The germline V gene encodes CDR1 MNHEY and CDR2 SMNVEV (reference sequence).

In its sample, this clonotype was seen a few times. V usage is TRBV5-1 and J usage is TRBJ2-3; maybe TRBD1 (5 bases). Trimming left V 6 bases short and J 2 bases short, with 16 bases between. The CDR3 length is 15 residues. Germline V gene data show CDR1 as SGHRS and CDR2 as YFSETQ. The CDR3 spells CASTAQGTTTDTQYF. The CDR3 DNA is TGCGCCAGCACCGCCCAGGGCACTACCACAGATACGCAGTATTTT.

This chain connects TRBV25-1 to TRBJ2-7; maybe TRBD1 (6 bases). Germline lookup yields CDR1 MGHDK and CDR2 SYGVNS. The CDR3 is made up of 17 amino acids. V was cut by 1 base and J by 0 bases, with 16 bases left in between. CDR3 bases: TGTGCCAGCAGTGAATCCCCCAGGACAGAAGACTCCTACGAGCAGTACTTC. Protein sequence: CASSESPRTEDSYEQYF.

This clonotype came up a few times. The gene calls are TRBV20-1 and TRBJ1-2; TRBD1 agrees at 9 bases. The V segment lost 5 bases and the J segment 4 bases; nucleotides outside the gene matches: 8. Germline V gene lookup returns CDR1 DFQATT and CDR2 SNEGSKA (reference sequence). This CDR3 is 14 amino acids long. DNA for the CDR3: TGCAGTGCTCCCGGGACAGGGTACTTCTATGGCTACACCTTC. It translates to CSAPGTGYFYGYTF.

The V and J genes are TRBV13 and TRBJ2-7, with TRBD2 matching over 9 bases. Germline assignment: CDR1 PRHDT and CDR2 FYEKMQ (reference sequence). The CDR3 sequence is 16 residues long. J gave up 7 bases and V 5 bases, and 15 bases lay outside the gene matches. The CDR3 region is CASSPAGTSSYNEQYF. Written as DNA, the CDR3 is TGTGCCAGCAGCCCAGCCGGGACTAGCTCCTACAATGAGCAGTACTTC.

The genes are TRBV15 and TRBJ2-4; D is uncertain. The V end lost 0 bases, the J end lost 0 bases, and 12 bases lay between the germline ends. The length of the CDR3 is 17 residues. Germline CDR1 is LNHNV and CDR2 is YYDKDF (reference sequence). The DNA for the CDR3 is TGTGCCACCAGCAGAGATGGTACTGCACTAGCCAAAAACATTCAGTACTTC. Encoded protein: CATSRDGTALAKNIQYF.

The rearrangement uses TRBV6-5 and TRBJ2-3; 8 bases align to TRBD2. Germline CDR1 and CDR2: MNHEY and SVGAGI. The V and J ends lost 0 bases and 6 bases, in that order; junction bases with no gene match: 5. The CDR3 sequence is 15 residues long. The CDR3 coding sequence is TGTGCCAGCAGTTACTCGGGGACTAGTATGGATACGCAGTATTTT. Its translation: CASSYSGTSMDTQYF.

This clonotype appeared a few times. This chain uses TRBV6-1 with TRBJ2-5; 8 nucleotides agree with TRBD2. The J call may be wrong; the DNA end is better matched by TRBJ2-7. CDR3 length equals 15 residues. Germline lookup yields CDR1 MNHNS and CDR2 SASEGT. The CDR3 DNA sequence: TGTGCCAGCGGCACTACAAGTCCTGCGGGGGGCGAGCAGTACTTC. Translating gives CASGTTSPAGGEQYF.

This clonotype was seen a handful of times. V gene TRBV5-1 combines with J gene TRBJ2-5, with 8 bases fitting TRBD2. The J call is uncertain, as TRBJ2-7 better fits the DNA end. Per germline, CDR1 SGHRS and CDR2 YFSETQ. CDR3 length: 15 amino acids. The CDR3 protein is CASSSGAGERYEQYF. CDR3 bases: TGCGCCAGCAGCTCCGGAGCGGGAGAGCGATACGAGCAGTACTTC.